This T cell receptor beta chain is from a study of T cell clonality in common variable immunodeficiency. Sequenced by immunoSEQ multiplex PCR; TCRdb stores in-frame clones only, minus some. The data show around 30,000 clones, with none appearing a single time. General study points: Patient heterogeneity in the CVID cohort limited correlations between repertoire features and clinical complications. In common variable immunodeficiency, TCR beta chains reportedly carried fewer deletions and N-nucleotide insertions.

This clone is hyperexpanded in the sample. Its antigen is still unknown. The TCR sequence derives from a human donor with common variable immunodeficiency. Sequenced material: peripheral blood mononuclear cells.

Partial CDR3 DNA: TGTGCCAGCAGTTTAGGCGGGACAGGGCAAGATACG. This codes for CASSLGGTGQDT. The whole CDR3 sequence reads CASSLGGTGQDTQYF. The gene calls are TRBV12-3 or TRBV12-4 and TRBJ2-3; 9 nucleotides line up with TRBD1. The missing CDR3 end, 3 residues past where the read stops, is filled in from the germline J gene. The CDR3 contains 15 residues. After removal of 1 base from V and 5 bases from J, the junction contained 4 bases not matched to a gene.